This T cell receptor (beta chain) was sequenced during a study of T cell responses to AZD1222 COVID-19 vaccine listed by TCRdb under 2021. Concerning the study at large: AZD1222 recipients with second doses at about 4 weeks or about 12 weeks were pooled, because spike-specific TCR depth and breadth did not differ between schedules. Trial participants were enrolled by age into subgroups of 18-55, 56-69 and 70-plus years, and approximately 150, 30 and 60 TCR-sequenced participants, respectively, were included in these subgroups. TCR sequencing covered over 230 trial participants: some 210 given two doses of AZD1222 and approximately 26 given two doses of MenACWY control vaccine.

Details on this clone: It lacks a known antigen. No much larger clone is present one base from it, and per-base qualities are unavailable.

The CDR3 regions of human TCRbeta chains were subjected to immunosequencing. The paper's processing steps were these. Repertoire TCRs were matched against a reference library of SARS-CoV-2-specific TCRs generated with the MIRA antigen-specificity platform. Breadth was defined as the fraction of unique TCRs that were SARS-CoV-2-associated. Depth was defined as the fraction of total T cells that were SARS-CoV-2-associated. Using the MIRA data, each spike-specific TCR was assigned both to the spike region to which the TCR was reactive and to a CD4 or CD8 class. Log10-transformed breadth and depth values were compared by one-way ANOVA with Sidak's multiple comparisons tests. TCRdb holds this immuneACCESS table with in-frame rearrangements only. Some clones are missing; in checked studies, unresolved V genes explain under half, and the rest has no known cause. V and J calls plus clone size are reproduced from that table; the DNA served to infer D and trimming. The sample profile shows 70,000 to 80,000 clones; 75% to 90% of them were found once. Under 3% of the sample is in the top ten clones.

The research as a whole found: Participants were mostly white British, with more females than males. The authors suggested clonal diversity may have been underestimated. Reportedly, almost half of the unique spike-specific TCRs recognized epitopes lying outside the regions that are mutated in the B.1.351 and B.1.1.7 variants. Because no day 14 peak-response samples were available, repertoires were characterized only after the peak T cell response. In the small 56-69-year group, the increase in depth fell short of significance, most likely because of low power. After two AZD1222 doses, spike-specific TCR breadth and depth were significantly higher than at day 0 and than in MenACWY recipients. The vaccine-associated CD4 TCRs covered the entire spike protein, and the dominant responses fell in regions 160-218 and 743-854. Conclusions about previously exposed vaccinees were limited because only a handful of AZD1222 recipients were SARS-CoV-2 seropositive at baseline.

In light of the paper, this sample's time point label describes: baseline before first vaccination. Vaccinee samples came from UK trials COV001 and COV002, including a single-blind randomized controlled phase 2/3 trial of AZD1222 (ChAdOx1 nCoV-19) in healthy adults. For TCRbeta chain sequencing, PBMC samples from trial participants were taken at day 0 and at day 28 after the second dose. The TCR originated in an adult in good health. Sequencing was performed on peripheral blood, taken on day 0 of AZD1222 vaccination.

The CDR3 protein: CASFKDTRTDTQYF. The nucleotide sequence reads TGTGCCAGCTTCAAGGACACACGCACAGATACGCAGTATTTT. Recombination linked TRBV6-5 to TRBJ2-3, with TRBD1 tentatively as D gene (5 bases match). The CDR3, cysteine through phenylalanine, is 14 amino acids long. Only the CDR3 DNA is retained, 42 bases long and in frame from the first base. The germline V gene encodes CDR1 MNHEY and CDR2 SVGAGI. Trimming at the junction amounts to 8 bases on V and 1 base on J, and the germline ends lie 13 bases apart.